Listed below are T cell receptor beta chains from one sample, sequenced in a study of blood T cell repertoires in COVID-19. Some clones are missing from TCRdb's copy, which holds only in-frame ones; the method was immunoSEQ multiplex PCR. The data hold 200,000 to 250,000 clones, with roughly 86% observed a single time. Input material: peripheral blood. The receptors were gathered from a woman between 50 and 59 years old with active or convalescent COVID-19. The CDR3 runs from the conserved cysteine through the conserved F or W. The order of the fields is clone size, V gene, J gene, D gene, CDR3 DNA, CDR3 protein. D genes are given only for firm matches. Only part of the rows carry a size: once, few, many, or a class if the clone is expanded.

clone size: -
V gene: TRBV7-9
J gene: TRBJ1-2
D gene: TRBD1
CDR3 DNA: TGTGCCAGCAGCTTGACCGGGACAGGGGAAGGCTATGGCTACACCTTC
CDR3 protein: CASSLTGTGEGYGYTF

clone size: -
V gene: TRBV5-1
J gene: TRBJ2-5
D gene: -
CDR3 DNA: TGCGCCAGCAGCCATTTTCAAGAGACCCAGTACTTC
CDR3 protein: CASSHFQETQYF

clone size: -
V gene: TRBV28
J gene: TRBJ2-3
D gene: -
CDR3 DNA: TGTGCCAGCACTTTACAGGGCACAGATACGCAGTATTTT
CDR3 protein: CASTLQGTDTQYF

clone size: once
V gene: TRBV19
J gene: TRBJ2-3
D gene: -
CDR3 DNA: TGTGCCAGTAGTATAGCCGGGCGGGGCCCCACAGATACGCAGTATTTT
CDR3 protein: CASSIAGRGPTDTQYF

clone size: -
V gene: TRBV28
J gene: TRBJ1-2
D gene: -
CDR3 DNA: TGTGCCAGCAGTTTATCCGGTCCCTATGGCTACACCTTC
CDR3 protein: CASSLSGPYGYTF

clone size: -
V gene: TRBV19
J gene: TRBJ1-5
D gene: TRBD1
CDR3 DNA: TGTGCCAGTAGTATTGTTAGGGGGCCAAATCAGCCCCAGCATTTT
CDR3 protein: CASSIVRGPNQPQHF

clone size: -
V gene: TRBV6-1
J gene: TRBJ1-5
D gene: -
CDR3 DNA: TGTGCCAGCAGTGTCCATTTAAGCAGGGGAAGACAGCCCCAGCATTTT
CDR3 protein: CASSVHLSRGRQPQHF

clone size: -
V gene: TRBV10-3
J gene: TRBJ1-1
D gene: -
CDR3 DNA: TGTGCCACCCAGGAGAGTGGAGGTGGCACTGAAGCTTTCTTT
CDR3 protein: CATQESGGGTEAFF

clone size: -
V gene: TRBV15
J gene: TRBJ2-7
D gene: -
CDR3 DNA: TGTGCCACCAGCCCGACCACGCCGGAGGGGTTCCCTACCTACGAGCAGTACTTC
CDR3 protein: CATSPTTPEGFPTYEQYF

clone size: -
V gene: TRBV4-1
J gene: TRBJ1-5
D gene: TRBD1
CDR3 DNA: TGCGCCAGCAGCCCAGGACAGGGCGGCAATCAGCCCCAGCATTTT
CDR3 protein: CASSPGQGGNQPQHF

clone size: -
V gene: TRBV25-1
J gene: TRBJ2-5
D gene: -
CDR3 DNA: TGTGCCAGCAGTTCTACCGAGGTAGCCCAAGAGACCCAGTACTTC
CDR3 protein: CASSSTEVAQETQYF

clone size: medium-sized
V gene: TRBV28
J gene: TRBJ2-7
D gene: -
CDR3 DNA: TGTGCCAGCAGTTTAATACTGCACTACGAGCAGTACTTC
CDR3 protein: CASSLILHYEQYF

clone size: -
V gene: TRBV6-5
J gene: TRBJ2-3
D gene: -
CDR3 DNA: TGTGCCAGCAGTAACTACCTAGGGGCCGATACGCAGTATTTT
CDR3 protein: CASSNYLGADTQYF

clone size: -
V gene: TRBV29-1
J gene: TRBJ2-3
D gene: -
CDR3 DNA: TGCAGCCATTCCCCAAGCACAGATACGCAGTATTTT
CDR3 protein: CSHSPSTDTQYF

clone size: -
V gene: TRBV6-4
J gene: TRBJ1-4
D gene: -
CDR3 DNA: TGTGCCAGCATGGCCCATAATGAAAAACTGTTTTTT
CDR3 protein: CASMAHNEKLFF

clone size: few
V gene: TRBV9
J gene: TRBJ2-1
D gene: TRBD2
CDR3 DNA: TGTGCCAGCAGCGCTGGACTAGCGGGATGGGGGGATGAGCAGTTCTTC
CDR3 protein: CASSAGLAGWGDEQFF

clone size: -
V gene: TRBV25-1
J gene: TRBJ2-7
D gene: TRBD2
CDR3 DNA: TGTGCCAGCAGTGCCATGGGGGGGATCTTCCGGCAGTACTTC
CDR3 protein: CASSAMGGIFRQYF

clone size: -
V gene: TRBV7-9
J gene: TRBJ2-3
D gene: TRBD1
CDR3 DNA: TGTGCCAGCAGCAGAGGAGGACAGGGGGCGGGAGATACGCAGTATTTT
CDR3 protein: CASSRGGQGAGDTQYF

clone size: -
V gene: TRBV19
J gene: TRBJ1-5
D gene: TRBD1
CDR3 DNA: TGTGCCAGTAGTATCCTCGGACAGGGAGACAATCAGCCCCAGCATTTT
CDR3 protein: CASSILGQGDNQPQHF

clone size: -
V gene: TRBV18
J gene: TRBJ1-1
D gene: -
CDR3 DNA: TGTGCCAGCTCACAATCTCCTCAGGGAGGCACTGAAGCTTTCTTT
CDR3 protein: CASSQSPQGGTEAFF

clone size: -
V gene: TRBV14
J gene: TRBJ2-2
D gene: TRBD1
CDR3 DNA: TGTGCCAGCAGTCCTACAGGGGGCGGCACCGGGGAGCTGTTTTTT
CDR3 protein: CASSPTGGGTGELFF

clone size: -
V gene: TRBV27
J gene: TRBJ1-5
D gene: -
CDR3 DNA: TGTGCCAGCAGTTCAACCGGGGTCGCAGCTTGGCAGCCCCAGCATTTT
CDR3 protein: CASSSTGVAAWQPQHF

clone size: -
V gene: TRBV5-1
J gene: TRBJ2-3
D gene: TRBD1
CDR3 DNA: TGCGCCAGCAGCTTACAGGGGGGCGACACAGATACGCAGTATTTT
CDR3 protein: CASSLQGGDTDTQYF

clone size: -
V gene: TRBV6-1
J gene: TRBJ2-7
D gene: TRBD2
CDR3 DNA: TGTGCCAGCAGTGAATACCTCCTCCCGGGACTAGCGGGACCGAGCTCCTACGAGCAGTACTTC
CDR3 protein: CASSEYLLPGLAGPSSYEQYF

clone size: few
V gene: TRBV15
J gene: TRBJ2-1
D gene: -
CDR3 DNA: TGTGCCACCAGCAGCCGCGATATGAGCTCCTACAATGAGCAGTTCTTC
CDR3 protein: CATSSRDMSSYNEQFF

clone size: -
V gene: TRBV28
J gene: TRBJ2-7
D gene: -
CDR3 DNA: TGTGCCAGCAGTTTCGGGCGGGCCTACGAGCAGTACTTC
CDR3 protein: CASSFGRAYEQYF

clone size: once
V gene: TRBV19
J gene: TRBJ2-2
D gene: -
CDR3 DNA: TGTGCCAGTCGGGGGGGGGAGCTGTTTTTT
CDR3 protein: CASRGGELFF

clone size: many
V gene: TRBV29-1
J gene: TRBJ1-1
D gene: -
CDR3 DNA: TGCAGCGTGCGGTTGGTGAACACTGAAGCTTTCTTT
CDR3 protein: CSVRLVNTEAFF

clone size: -
V gene: TRBV5-5
J gene: TRBJ2-2
D gene: -
CDR3 DNA: TGTGCCAGCAGCTCACAAATTCCCGGGGAGCTGTTTTTT
CDR3 protein: CASSSQIPGELFF

clone size: -
V gene: TRBV4-1
J gene: TRBJ2-5
D gene: -
CDR3 DNA: TGCGCCAGCAGCCAATACCTTAGCCTTCTAACTCAAGAGACCCAGTACTTC
CDR3 protein: CASSQYLSLLTQETQYF

clone size: few
V gene: TRBV4-1
J gene: TRBJ1-2
D gene: -
CDR3 DNA: TGCGCCAGCAGCCAAGATAACAGGGCAGGTGGCTACACCTTC
CDR3 protein: CASSQDNRAGGYTF

clone size: -
V gene: TRBV2
J gene: TRBJ1-2
D gene: TRBD1
CDR3 DNA: TGTGCCAGCACCTACCTGGGACAGGAGGATGGCTACACCTTC
CDR3 protein: CASTYLGQEDGYTF

clone size: -
V gene: TRBV2
J gene: TRBJ2-3
D gene: -
CDR3 DNA: TGTGCCAGCAGTGAAATAGGCACAGATACGCAGTATTTT
CDR3 protein: CASSEIGTDTQYF

clone size: -
V gene: TRBV4-1
J gene: TRBJ2-4
D gene: TRBD2
CDR3 DNA: TGCGCCAGCAGCCCCCGGGACGGCCGGGGGGACATTCAGTACTTC
CDR3 protein: CASSPRDGRGDIQYF

clone size: -
V gene: TRBV6-5
J gene: TRBJ1-4
D gene: -
CDR3 DNA: TGTGCCAGCACCATCTCGGGAGGCAATGAAAAACTGTTTTTT
CDR3 protein: CASTISGGNEKLFF

clone size: -
V gene: TRBV7-2
J gene: TRBJ2-3
D gene: -
CDR3 DNA: TGTGCCAGCAGCTTAGGGGGCTCGGTAGATACGCAGTATTTT
CDR3 protein: CASSLGGSVDTQYF

clone size: -
V gene: TRBV3-1/TRBV3-2
J gene: TRBJ2-7
D gene: -
CDR3 DNA: TGTGCCAGCAGACAAGCGTCACTGTCCCTCGAGCAGTACTTC
CDR3 protein: CASRQASLSLEQYF

clone size: -
V gene: TRBV2
J gene: TRBJ2-5
D gene: TRBD1
CDR3 DNA: TGTGCCAGCAATGACAGGGGAACCGAAAAGACCCAGTACTTC
CDR3 protein: CASNDRGTEKTQYF

clone size: -
V gene: TRBV2
J gene: TRBJ1-5
D gene: TRBD1
CDR3 DNA: TGTGCCAGCAGTGTCGGAATGAGGGGGCGGCAGCCCCAGCATTTT
CDR3 protein: CASSVGMRGRQPQHF

clone size: -
V gene: TRBV28
J gene: TRBJ2-7
D gene: TRBD1
CDR3 DNA: TGTGCCAGCAGCAGGGGGACAGCTTACGAGCAGTACTTC
CDR3 protein: CASSRGTAYEQYF

clone size: -
V gene: TRBV5-4
J gene: TRBJ1-3
D gene: -
CDR3 DNA: TGTGCCAGCAGCTTGGCCTCATCAAAGGGGAGGAATACCATATATTTT
CDR3 protein: CASSLASSKGRNTIYF

clone size: -
V gene: TRBV27
J gene: TRBJ2-1
D gene: TRBD2
CDR3 DNA: TGTGCCAGCAGTTTTGGGCTAGCGGGACCTAATGAGCAGTTCTTC
CDR3 protein: CASSFGLAGPNEQFF

clone size: -
V gene: TRBV12-3/TRBV12-4
J gene: TRBJ1-5
D gene: -
CDR3 DNA: TGTGCTTCTGGAGTCGGGAATCAGCCCCAGCATTTT
CDR3 protein: CASGVGNQPQHF

clone size: -
V gene: TRBV12-5
J gene: TRBJ1-6
D gene: -
CDR3 DNA: TGTGCTAGTGGATTCCGCCCCTCCGGGACACCCTTTAGGGGCTATAATTCACCCCTCCACTTT
CDR3 protein: CASGFRPSGTPFRGYNSPLHF

clone size: -
V gene: TRBV18
J gene: TRBJ1-2
D gene: -
CDR3 DNA: TGTGCCAGCTCACCAGGGGTCGGGAAGAGCTATGGCTACACCTTC
CDR3 protein: CASSPGVGKSYGYTF

clone size: once
V gene: TRBV21-1
J gene: TRBJ1-1
D gene: -
CDR3 DNA: TGTGCCAGCCGCTGTATACCGACAGGGGTGAACACTGAAGCTTTCTTT
CDR3 protein: CASRCIPTGVNTEAFF

clone size: -
V gene: TRBV11-2
J gene: TRBJ1-1
D gene: -
CDR3 DNA: TGTGCCAGCAGCTTGGGGTGGGAGAAGACTGAAGCTTTCTTT
CDR3 protein: CASSLGWEKTEAFF

clone size: many
V gene: TRBV28
J gene: TRBJ2-1
D gene: TRBD2
CDR3 DNA: TGTGCCAGCAGTTTAGGACTAGAACCCTACAATGAGCAGTTCTTC
CDR3 protein: CASSLGLEPYNEQFF

clone size: once
V gene: TRBV24-1
J gene: TRBJ2-5
D gene: TRBD1
CDR3 DNA: TGTGCCACCAGTGAATACGGGACAGAGATTAATTTACAAGAGACCCAGTACTTC
CDR3 protein: CATSEYGTEINLQETQYF

clone size: few
V gene: TRBV5-1
J gene: TRBJ2-3
D gene: -
CDR3 DNA: TGCGCCAGCAGCTTGGGCGGCACAGATACGCAGTATTTT
CDR3 protein: CASSLGGTDTQYF

clone size: -
V gene: TRBV3-1/TRBV3-2
J gene: TRBJ2-4
D gene: -
CDR3 DNA: TGTGCCAGCAGCCAAGCCGGGGAAAACATTCAGTACTTC
CDR3 protein: CASSQAGENIQYF

clone size: -
V gene: TRBV18
J gene: TRBJ2-2
D gene: -
CDR3 DNA: TGTGCCAGCTCATTCCCAACCGGGGAGCTGTTTTTT
CDR3 protein: CASSFPTGELFF

clone size: -
V gene: TRBV27
J gene: TRBJ1-2
D gene: -
CDR3 DNA: TGTGCCAGCAGTTTACTGGGGACAACTTATGGCTACACCTTC
CDR3 protein: CASSLLGTTYGYTF

clone size: -
V gene: TRBV28
J gene: TRBJ1-2
D gene: -
CDR3 DNA: TGTGCCAGCATAGACCCAGGGTATGGCTACACCTTC
CDR3 protein: CASIDPGYGYTF

clone size: once
V gene: TRBV7-7
J gene: TRBJ2-3
D gene: TRBD1
CDR3 DNA: TGTGCCAGCAGCTTGACAGGGGGCACAGATACGCAGTATTTT
CDR3 protein: CASSLTGGTDTQYF

clone size: few
V gene: TRBV19
J gene: TRBJ2-7
D gene: -
CDR3 DNA: TGTGCCAGTAGTATTCTGGGCACTTCCTACGAGCAGTACTTC
CDR3 protein: CASSILGTSYEQYF

clone size: once
V gene: TRBV7-8
J gene: TRBJ1-2
D gene: -
CDR3 DNA: TGTGCCAGCAGCTTAGTTGAGCAACCCTATGGCTACACCTTC
CDR3 protein: CASSLVEQPYGYTF

clone size: -
V gene: TRBV7-6
J gene: TRBJ2-7
D gene: TRBD2
CDR3 DNA: TGTGCCAGCAGCGGAAGGACTAGCGGGAGGATCCACGAGCAGTACTTC
CDR3 protein: CASSGRTSGRIHEQYF

clone size: -
V gene: TRBV2
J gene: TRBJ1-2
D gene: TRBD1
CDR3 DNA: TGTGCCAGCAGTGGATTTTACAGGGGCCACTATGGCTACACCTTC
CDR3 protein: CASSGFYRGHYGYTF

clone size: -
V gene: TRBV4-1
J gene: TRBJ1-4
D gene: -
CDR3 DNA: TGCGCCAGCAGCCAAGACAGGTTTCCTAATGAAAAACTGTTTTTT
CDR3 protein: CASSQDRFPNEKLFF